A single sample is the source of the 20 T cell receptor beta chains below, sequenced in a study of blood T cell repertoires in COVID-19. Method: immunoSEQ multiplex PCR; TCRdb's copy keeps in-frame clones and lacks some. Of 150,000 to 200,000 clones listed, around 90% are singletons. Input material: peripheral blood. The receptor source for this set is a man aged 55-75 years with acute or convalescent COVID-19.

The J gene is TRBJ1-1, the V gene TRBV7-9; no clear D. V was clipped by 10 bases and J by 4 bases, with 13 bases between them. This CDR3 has 12 residues. The V gene's germline CDR1 is SEHNR and CDR2 FQNEAQ (reference sequence). CDR3 DNA: TGTGCCACCTTCAGTGACACCACTGAAGCTTTCTTT. It translates to CATFSDTTEAFF.

CDR3 nucleotide sequence: TGTGCCATCAGCGACGGGGTGTATGGCTACACCTTC. Translating gives CAISDGVYGYTF. V gene TRBV10-3 combines with J gene TRBJ1-2; D gene ambiguous. Germline CDR1 ENHRY, CDR2 SYGVKD. CDR3 size: 12 residues. The V gene lost 6 bases and the J gene lost 5 bases, with 10 bases spanning the gap.

The chain has TRBV7-9 and TRBJ2-7, with D possibly being TRBD2 (6 bases). V dropped 1 base and J dropped 2 bases, with 9 bases sitting between them. The CDR3 loop spans 14 amino acids. The germline V gene has CDR1 SEHNR and CDR2 FQNEAQ (reference sequence). The CDR3 nucleotides are TGTGCCAGCAGCTTAGTCGGGGGTACCTACGAGCAGTACTTC. Protein sequence: CASSLVGGTYEQYF.

The chain uses TRBV6-2 or TRBV6-3 and TRBJ1-5; D perhaps matches TRBD1 (5 bases). Germline CDR1 and CDR2: MNHEY and SVGEGT. The CDR3 runs to 15 residues. Trimming cost V 2 bases and J 0 bases, with 8 bases left between them. The chain's CDR3 is CASSYGQGSNQPQHF. DNA for the CDR3: TGTGCCAGCAGTTACGGCCAGGGTAGCAATCAGCCCCAGCATTTT.

The rearrangement links TRBV6-5 to TRBJ2-7, with 7 bases lining up with TRBD2. V trimming: 8 bases; J trimming: 2 bases; junction bases outside the gene matches: 9. Germline CDR1 MNHEY, CDR2 SVGAGI. There are 14 residues in the CDR3. The CDR3 DNA reads as TGTGCCAGCGGCCGGACTAGGAGTACCTACGAGCAGTACTTC. Translating gives CASGRTRSTYEQYF.

The DNA for the CDR3 is TGTGCCAGCAGCCAGGGGGGTCAGCCCCAGCATTTT. Translating gives CASSQGGQPQHF. The rearrangement uses TRBV6-5 and TRBJ1-5; 7 bases are a match to TRBD1. Looked up from germline, CDR1 is MNHEY and CDR2 is SVGAGI. The V segment lost 6 bases and the J segment 6 bases; nucleotides outside the gene matches: 2. The CDR3 covers 12 residues.

Only one count was recorded for this clone. The rearrangement uses TRBV30 and TRBJ1-1; D remains unclear. Trimming shortened V by 3 bases and J by 0 bases, and 11 bases separated the two germline ends. The CDR3 is 14 amino acids. Germline V gene data show CDR1 as GTSNPN and CDR2 as SVGIG (reference sequence). The CDR3 coding sequence is TGTGCCTGGAGGGAGGACTACATGAACACTGAAGCTTTCTTT. It translates to CAWREDYMNTEAFF.

The chain links TRBV6-5 to TRBJ2-2, with 8 bases aligning to TRBD2. The CDR3 consists of 15 residues. J was trimmed by 3 bases and V by 4 bases; bases with no gene match: 4. Germline CDR1 is MNHEY and CDR2 is SVGAGI. CDR3 nucleotide sequence: TGTGCCAGCAGTTGGGGGGGACTAGACACCGGGGAGCTGTTTTTT. Translation gives CASSWGGLDTGELFF.

The V and J genes are TRBV6-5 and TRBJ2-1; D unclear. The length of the CDR3 is 14 residues. Germline CDR1 is MNHEY and CDR2 is SVGAGI. Trimming cost V 7 bases and J 4 bases, with 14 bases left between them. CDR3 nucleotide sequence: TGTGCCAGCACTTTGACTGGTGGATACAATGAGCAGTTCTTC. Protein sequence: CASTLTGGYNEQFF.

The V call is TRBV7-9, the J call TRBJ2-3; TRBD2 aligns across 9 bases. This CDR3 is built from 16 residues. Germline-derived CDR1 and CDR2 are SEHNR and FQNEAQ (reference sequence). The ends lost 4 bases at V and 2 bases at J; junction bases unmatched: 7. The CDR3 nucleotides are TGTGCCAGCAGCTCCCTGGCTAGCGGGAACACAGATACGCAGTATTTT. Translation: CASSSLASGNTDTQYF.

The chain couples TRBV7-8 to TRBJ2-1; 12 bases agree with TRBD2. Germline V gene lookup returns CDR1 SGHVS and CDR2 FQNEAQ. V gave up 4 bases and J gave up 4 bases; unmatched junction bases: 5. This CDR3 contains 16 residues. In nucleotides, the CDR3 is TGTGCCAGCAGCTCTTGGACTAGCGGGGATTACAATGAGCAGTTCTTC. It translates to CASSSWTSGDYNEQFF.

V is TRBV5-1 and J is TRBJ2-7; 9 nucleotides match TRBD2. The length of the CDR3 is 14 residues. Germline CDR1 and CDR2: SGHRS and YFSETQ. With 2 bases clipped from V and 2 bases from J, the junction kept 2 bases outside the gene matches. CDR3 sequence: CASSLAGGTYEQYF. The CDR3 DNA sequence: TGCGCCAGCAGCTTAGCGGGAGGCACCTACGAGCAGTACTTC.

The chain combines TRBV6-5 with TRBJ1-5; 8 bases are a match to TRBD1. The J segment lost 5 bases and the V segment lost 2 bases, leaving 8 bases of the junction unmatched. Germline values: CDR1 MNHEY, CDR2 SVGAGI. The CDR3 length is 16 residues. DNA for the CDR3: TGTGCCAGCAGTTACGCGACGCAGGGGGCCGATCAGCCCCAGCATTTT. Amino acid sequence: CASSYATQGADQPQHF.

The chain uses TRBV7-2 and TRBJ1-5; TRBD1 agrees at 7 bases. Germline V lookup: CDR1 SGHTA, CDR2 FQGNSA. CDR3 length: 15 amino acids. The V and J ends lost 0 bases and 6 bases, in that order; junction bases with no gene match: 5. The CDR3 DNA sequence: TGTGCCAGCAGCTTAGCGGGAGCAGGGGGTCAGCCCCAGCATTTT. This translates into CASSLAGAGGQPQHF.

This clone has more than one count but fewer than ten. The rearrangement joins TRBV7-9 to TRBJ1-3; D is ambiguous. Trimming took 1 base from V and 3 from J, leaving 7 bases between them. Germline V gives CDR1 SEHNR, CDR2 FQNEAQ (reference sequence). The CDR3 contains 14 residues. The CDR3 region is CASSLGRSGNTIYF. DNA for the CDR3: TGTGCCAGCAGCTTAGGCCGTAGTGGAAACACCATATATTTT.

This clone was recorded once. The chain carries TRBV19 and TRBJ1-2; D is unresolved. The CDR3 runs 11 residues. Germline assignment: CDR1 LNHDA and CDR2 SQIVND (reference sequence). The V gene lost 4 bases and the J gene lost 10 bases, with 10 bases spanning the gap. The DNA for the CDR3 is TGTGCCAGTAGTAGTACGCAGAACTACACCTTC. Translated, it gives CASSSTQNYTF.

This clone has just one count. The J gene is TRBJ2-7, the V gene TRBV2, with a weak D call TRBD2 (7 bases). Germline V CDR1 and CDR2: SNHLY, FYNNEI. Trimming removed 4 bases from V and 1 base from J, with 29 bases in between. The CDR3 is 20 residues long. The CDR3 coding sequence is TGTGCCAGCAGTGGCACGACTGATCGGGGGGCAAAGGACCTATCCTACGAGCAGTACGTC. Its translation: CASSGTTDRGAKDLSYEQYV.

V and J are TRBV19 and TRBJ1-2, with 7 nucleotides matching TRBD1. Germline V lookup: CDR1 LNHDA, CDR2 SQIVND (reference sequence). Germline trimming cut 3 bases from V and 14 bases from J; bases unmatched to any gene: 6. The CDR3 extends over 11 amino acids. The CDR3 region is CASSMGTARTF. The CDR3 nucleotides read TGTGCCAGTAGTATGGGGACAGCTAGGACCTTC.

This clone was seen a few times. V gene TRBV19 combines with J gene TRBJ2-3; D perhaps matches TRBD2 (6 bases). Germline V CDR1 and CDR2: LNHDA, SQIVND (reference sequence). Trimming cost V 7 bases and J 4 bases, with 15 bases left between them. The CDR3 length is 14 residues. The CDR3 sequence: CASTVGRGADTQYF. The DNA for the CDR3 is TGTGCCAGTACGGTCGGGAGAGGCGCAGATACGCAGTATTTT.

The chain links TRBV7-8 to TRBJ2-4; D is ambiguous. This CDR3 is built from 14 residues. Germline V gene data show CDR1 as SGHVS and CDR2 as FQNEAQ. Trimming cost V 6 bases and J 0 bases, with 9 bases left between them. CDR3 sequence (DNA): TGTGCCAGCAGTGGCAGTTTAGCCAAAAACATTCAGTACTTC. Its protein is CASSGSLAKNIQYF.